Each of the 30 T cell receptor beta chains below was sequenced from the same sample in a study of cytomegalovirus exposure and HLA in healthy donors. A multiplex PCR was run with 60 Vbeta primers and 13 Jbeta primers. The protocol was immunoSEQ multiplex PCR, while the TCRdb copy is restricted to in-frame clones and leaves out a portion. The profile shows approximately 210,000 clones, about three quarters of them singletons. The sequencing sample was made of PBMCs. These receptors came from a male donor in good health and CMV-seronegative.

The V and J genes are TRBV9 and TRBJ1-1; 10 bases line up with TRBD1. This CDR3 is built from 17 residues. Germline CDR1 and CDR2: SGDLS and YYNGEE. The J segment lost 5 bases and the V segment lost 0 bases, leaving 10 bases of the junction unmatched. The CDR3 bases are TGTGCCAGCAGCGTAGGGGCGACAGGGGGCGCGGGAACTGAAGCTTTCTTT. Protein sequence: CASSVGATGGAGTEAFF.

This rearrangement joins TRBV10-3 to TRBJ1-4, with D perhaps TRBD1 (6 bases). V was clipped by 0 bases and J by 4 bases, with 9 bases between them. The CDR3 has 15 amino acids. In germline, CDR1 is ENHRY, CDR2 SYGVKD. CDR3 amino acids: CAISESGQINEKLFF. In nucleotides, the CDR3 is TGTGCCATCAGTGAGTCCGGACAGATTAATGAAAAACTGTTTTTT.

The rearrangement joins TRBV19 to TRBJ1-1; no clear D. V shed 6 bases and J shed 4 bases, with 15 bases lying between them. This CDR3 has 14 residues. Germline lookup yields CDR1 LNHDA and CDR2 SQIVND (reference sequence). The CDR3 nucleotides read TGTGCCAGTAGCCCCACGGGTGCTGTCACTGAAGCTTTCTTT. Its protein is CASSPTGAVTEAFF.

The chain joins TRBV5-1 to TRBJ2-2; no clear D. The germline V gene encodes CDR1 SGHRS and CDR2 YFSETQ. Deletions cut 0 bases from V and 0 bases from J, with 6 bases between. The CDR3 length is 15 residues. The CDR3 sequence: CASSLVSANTGELFF. Written as DNA, the CDR3 is TGCGCCAGCAGCTTGGTGTCGGCGAACACCGGGGAGCTGTTTTTT. The variable domain in full, completed from reference TRBV5-1 and TRBJ2-2, reads KAGVTQTPRYLIKTRGQQVTLSCSPISGHRSVSWYQQTPGQGLQFLFEYFSETQRNKGNFPGRFSGRQFSNSRSEMNVSTLELGDSALYLCASSLVSANTGELFFGEGSRLTVL.

The V gene is TRBV2, the J gene TRBJ1-1, with D perhaps matching TRBD1 (6 bases). This CDR3 is 12 amino acids long. The germline CDR1 and CDR2 sequences are SNHLY and FYNNEI. V dropped 6 bases and J dropped 6 bases, with 11 bases sitting between them. CDR3 nucleotide sequence: TGTGCCAGCAGCTCGGACAGTGCTGAAGCTTTCTTT. Its translation is CASSSDSAEAFF.

This chain connects TRBV29-1 to TRBJ1-1, with D tentatively TRBD1 (6 bases). The ends were cut back, 7 bases at V and 3 bases at J, with 30 bases in the middle. This CDR3 contains 18 residues. Germline V gene lookup returns CDR1 SQVTM and CDR2 ANQGSEA. CDR3 protein: CSAALGAGARITDTEAFF. In nucleotides, the CDR3 is TGCAGCGCCGCCCTGGGGGCGGGGGCGCGTATTACGGACACTGAAGCTTTCTTT.

This clone has just one count. The rearrangement uses TRBV7-8 and TRBJ1-1; D call uncertain. V lost 1 base to trimming and J lost 6 bases, with 12 bases between them. Per germline, CDR1 SGHVS and CDR2 FQNEAQ. The CDR3 extends over 14 amino acids. The chain's CDR3 is CASSLGGMVPEAFF. CDR3 nucleotides: TGTGCCAGCAGCTTAGGTGGCATGGTTCCTGAAGCTTTCTTT.

The chain joins TRBV7-2 to TRBJ2-5; TRBD2 matches at 9 bases. With V trimmed by 5 bases and J by 2 bases, 6 bases remained unmatched. Germline CDR1 SGHTA, CDR2 FQGNSA. CDR3 size: 15 residues. This CDR3 is CASSPPAGGQETQYF. In nucleotides, the CDR3 is TGTGCCAGCAGCCCCCCAGCGGGGGGACAAGAGACCCAGTACTTC.

Note on this clone: Different DNA sequences within this sample yield the same CDR3. This rearrangement joins TRBV28 to TRBJ2-1, with D unclear. Germline-derived CDR1 and CDR2 are MDHEN and SYDVKM. The CDR3 length is 13 residues. Trimming left V 1 base short and J 6 bases short, with 7 bases between. CDR3 in DNA: TGTGCCAGCAGTTTATCCCTCAGCAATGAGCAGTTCTTC. Translated, it gives CASSLSLSNEQFF.

V gene TRBV5-4 combines with J gene TRBJ2-1, with TRBD1 identical over 11 bases. V shed 3 bases and J 7 bases; nucleotides not matched to a gene: 6. Per germline, CDR1 SGHNT and CDR2 YYREEE (reference sequence). The CDR3 totals 15 residues. The CDR3 DNA reads TGTGCCAGCAGCTGGACAGGGGGCGCCGGAAATGAGCAGTTCTTC. Amino acids: CASSWTGGAGNEQFF.

J is TRBJ2-5 and V is TRBV7-9; perhaps TRBD2 as D (6 bases). CDR3 length: 14 residues. V lost 0 bases and J 2 bases, leaving 7 bases between the germline ends. Germline V CDR1 and CDR2: SEHNR, FQNEAQ (reference sequence). The CDR3 DNA follows: TGTGCCAGCAGCTTAGCGGGGGGACAAGAGACCCAGTACTTC. Its translation: CASSLAGGQETQYF.

The chain is built from TRBV7-6 and TRBJ1-3, with a weak D call TRBD1 (5 bases). CDR1 is SGHVS and CDR2 is FNYEAQ in the germline V gene. The CDR3 spans 14 residues. The V gene lost 5 bases and the J gene lost 4 bases, with 12 bases spanning the gap. CDR3 amino acids: CASSPHGAGNTIYF. In DNA form, the CDR3 reads TGTGCCAGCAGCCCCCATGGGGCAGGAAACACCATATATTTT.

This chain uses TRBV6-1 with TRBJ1-2; D unresolved. The length of the CDR3 is 14 residues. CDR1 MNHNS and CDR2 SASEGT come from the germline V gene. V gave up 5 bases and J gave up 5 bases, with 15 bases separating them. CDR3 sequence: CASSQHRGWYGYTF. The CDR3 DNA follows: TGTGCCAGCAGTCAACATCGGGGATGGTATGGCTACACCTTC.

V gene TRBV19 combines with J gene TRBJ2-2; 13 bases match TRBD2. The CDR3 covers 19 residues. Germline lookup yields CDR1 LNHDA and CDR2 SQIVND (reference sequence). After removal of 2 bases from V and 0 bases from J, the junction contained 6 bases not matched to a gene. The CDR3 protein is CASSIRLAGGFANTGELFF. The CDR3 bases are TGTGCCAGTAGTATAAGACTAGCGGGAGGATTCGCGAACACCGGGGAGCTGTTTTTT. Drawing the rest from reference TRBV19 and TRBJ2-2, the complete variable domain is DGGITQSPKYLFRKEGQNVTLSCEQNLNHDAMYWYRQDPGQGLRLIYYSQIVNDFQKGDIAEGYSVSREKKESFPLTVTSAQKNPTAFYLCASSIRLAGGFANTGELFFGEGSRLTVL.

The chain uses TRBV25-1 and TRBJ2-3; 8 nucleotides agree with TRBD1. The CDR3 totals 16 residues. Looked up from germline, CDR1 is MGHDK and CDR2 is SYGVNS. Trimming removed 6 bases from V and 1 base from J; junction bases left unmatched: 9. As DNA, the CDR3 is TGTGCCAGCAGCGACGGGACAGGCCATGGCACAGATACGCAGTATTTT. It specifies CASSDGTGHGTDTQYF.

This chain uses TRBV5-8 with TRBJ2-5; 8 bases are a match to TRBD1. Looked up from germline, CDR1 is SGHTS and CDR2 is YDEGEE. With 1 base clipped from V and 5 bases from J, the junction kept 4 bases outside the gene matches. This CDR3 has 14 residues. CDR3 in amino acids: CASSLQTGEETQYF. Written as DNA, the CDR3 is TGTGCCAGCAGCTTGCAGACAGGGGAGGAGACCCAGTACTTC.

The CDR3 nucleotides read TGCGCCAGCAGCTTGGGTATCTCCTACGAGCAGTACTTC. This gives the protein CASSLGISYEQYF. J is TRBJ2-7 and V is TRBV5-1; D gene unclear. This CDR3 spans 13 amino acids. Between the trimmed V and J ends, which lost 0 bases and 0 bases, there was a span of 4 bases. Germline V gene sequence: CDR1 SGHRS, CDR2 YFSETQ.

This chain joins TRBV12-5 and TRBJ2-3; 9 bases are a match to TRBD2. The CDR3 is 16 residues long. Germline lookup yields CDR1 LGHNT and CDR2 FRNRAP. The V segment lost 1 base and the J segment 2 bases; nucleotides outside the gene matches: 4. The DNA of the CDR3 is TGTGCTAGTGGTTTGGGCCTAGCGGGGACCACAGATACGCAGTATTTT. Its translation: CASGLGLAGTTDTQYF.

The gene calls are TRBV30 and TRBJ2-1; 7 nucleotides line up with TRBD2. CDR1 GTSNPN and CDR2 SVGIG come from the germline V gene (reference sequence). The CDR3 covers 14 residues. The V gene end was trimmed by 1 base and the J gene end by 0 bases; junction bases not matched to a gene: 0. The CDR3 DNA follows: TGTGCCTGGAGTGGCGGGAGCTCCTACAATGAGCAGTTCTTC. It encodes CAWSGGSSYNEQFF.

V is TRBV27 and J is TRBJ2-7; 9 nucleotides match TRBD1. Germline trimming cut 6 bases from V and 5 bases from J; bases unmatched to any gene: 11. Germline-derived CDR1 and CDR2 are MNHEY and SMNVEV (reference sequence). The CDR3 has 15 residues. This chain's CDR3 is CASRLLQGAQDEQYF. The CDR3 bases are TGTGCCAGCAGACTATTACAGGGGGCGCAGGACGAGCAGTACTTC.

This clone showed up just a few times. The chain employs TRBV7-9 and TRBJ2-7, with a possible D match to TRBD1 (6 bases). This CDR3 contains 16 residues. The ends were cut back, 4 bases at V and 1 base at J, with 17 bases in the middle. Germline assignment: CDR1 SEHNR and CDR2 FQNEAQ (reference sequence). The CDR3: CASSSTGSTRSYEQYF. Here the CDR3 DNA reads TGTGCCAGCAGCTCTACAGGGTCGACACGGTCCTACGAGCAGTACTTC.

This chain joins TRBV28 and TRBJ2-7, with a tentative D call TRBD1 (6 bases). Trimming pared 7 bases from V and 6 bases from J, leaving 16 bases between. From germline, CDR1 is MDHEN and CDR2 SYDVKM. This CDR3 spans 13 amino acids. The CDR3 here is CASTWLGAGEQYF. The CDR3 coding sequence is TGTGCCAGCACGTGGCTGGGGGCTGGCGAGCAGTACTTC.

This chain links TRBV6-5 with TRBJ2-2; 11 nucleotides align to TRBD1. Per germline, CDR1 MNHEY and CDR2 SVGAGI. This CDR3 has 14 amino acids. The V gene end was trimmed by 7 bases and the J gene end by 6 bases; junction bases not matched to a gene: 4. The DNA for the CDR3 is TGTGCCAGCATGGACAGGGGGCGCGCCGGGGAGCTGTTTTTT. Residues: CASMDRGRAGELFF.

Regarding this clone: One end of the junction does not line up with germline, which may come from a read error. This chain uses TRBV18 with TRBJ2-7, with 9 bases that match TRBD1. This CDR3 contains 11 residues. Germline V gene sequence: CDR1 KGHSH, CDR2 LQKENI. The CDR3 here is CASSPGTGILF. CDR3 nucleotide sequence: TGTGCCAGCTCACCAGGGACAGGGATCCTCTTC.

The genes are TRBV6-5 and TRBJ1-4; TRBD1 matches at 8 bases. J gave up 7 bases and V 4 bases, and 8 bases lay outside the gene matches. CDR1 MNHEY and CDR2 SVGAGI come from the germline V gene. The CDR3 totals 15 residues. This chain's CDR3 is CASSFYRGTGEKLFF. Here the CDR3 DNA reads TGTGCCAGCAGTTTCTACAGGGGGACGGGTGAAAAACTGTTTTTT.

This sequence joins TRBV7-2 and TRBJ2-7; possibly TRBD1 for D (5 bases). Germline CDR1 SGHTA, CDR2 FQGNSA. The CDR3 runs to 15 residues. V lost 2 bases to trimming and J lost 2 bases, with 13 bases between them. The CDR3 protein is CASSLSPGPPYEQYF. CDR3 coding DNA: TGTGCCAGCAGCTTATCCCCAGGGCCCCCCTACGAGCAGTACTTC.

J is TRBJ2-7 and V is TRBV29-1; unclear D gene. This CDR3 is built from 12 residues. Germline loops: CDR1 SQVTM, CDR2 ANQGSEA. V lost 4 bases, J lost 0 bases, and 7 bases lay in between. The DNA for the CDR3 is TGCAGCGTTGGACATAGCTCCTACGAGCAGTACTTC. Encoded protein: CSVGHSSYEQYF.

This clone was found a few times. The chain uses TRBV4-2 and TRBJ1-1; D gene unclear. There are 15 residues in the CDR3. The germline V and J ends were trimmed by 0 bases and 3 bases, with 11 bases remaining between them. Germline V gives CDR1 LGHNA, CDR2 YNFKEQ. The CDR3 is CASSQDEGRDTEAFF. CDR3 sequence (DNA): TGTGCCAGCAGCCAAGATGAGGGAAGGGACACTGAAGCTTTCTTT.

The chain recombines TRBV5-1 with TRBJ2-3; 10 bases agree with TRBD2. The CDR3 runs to 16 residues. The germline V gene has CDR1 SGHRS and CDR2 YFSETQ. Trimming removed 0 bases from V and 6 bases from J; junction bases left unmatched: 7. DNA for the CDR3: TGCGCCAGCAGCTTGGGACTAGCGGGCAACTGGGATACGCAGTATTTT. Translation gives CASSLGLAGNWDTQYF.

The chain recombines TRBV6-6 with TRBJ2-7, with TRBD1 as a possible D gene (6 bases). Germline CDR1 is MNHNY and CDR2 is SVGAGI (reference sequence). V was shortened by 7 bases and J by 0 bases, with 10 bases between the two germline ends. CDR3 length: 13 amino acids. As DNA, the CDR3 is TGTGCCAGCAAATGGGACAACTCCTACGAGCAGTACTTC. This codes for CASKWDNSYEQYF.